A single sample is the source of the 13 T cell receptor beta chains below, sequenced in a study of cytomegalovirus exposure and HLA in healthy donors (dated by TCRdb to 2015 to 2018). The method was the immunoSEQ multiplex PCR assay. For the multiplex PCR, a mixture combining 60 forward primers for TCR Vbeta segments and 13 reverse primers for TCR Jbeta segments was used. TCRdb mirrors the immuneACCESS table, restricted to in-frame sequences. Some clones are absent from its copies; in checked studies, under half trace to an unresolved V gene, and the reason for the others is unknown. A total of about 180,000 clones appear in this sample, 82% of them only once. Roughly 0.5% of the sample belongs to the ten largest clones. Sequenced: PBMCs. The receptor set was obtained from a woman aged 45-65 years in good health and CMV-seronegative.

This rearrangement joins TRBV7-2 to TRBJ2-3; 8 bases are a match to TRBD2. Germline assignment: CDR1 SGHTA and CDR2 FQGNSA. CDR3 length: 15 amino acids. Trimming cost V 6 bases and J 0 bases; bases outside gene matches: 5. The CDR3 loop is CASREAGASTDTQYF. CDR3 bases: TGTGCCAGCAGGGAAGCGGGGGCTAGCACAGATACGCAGTATTTT.

A single count supports this clone. This chain connects TRBV5-1 to TRBJ2-1; TRBD2 matches 7 bases. V lost 4 bases and J lost 3; bases outside the gene matches: 7. CDR1 and CDR2 from the germline V gene are SGHRS and YFSETQ. This CDR3 is 15 amino acids long. As DNA, the CDR3 is TGCGCCAGCAGCAAGCGGGAAGTCGGCTACAATGAGCAGTTCTTC. It translates to CASSKREVGYNEQFF.

The chain uses TRBV5-4 and TRBJ2-7, with TRBD2 matching 9 bases. The CDR3 consists of 15 residues. Per the germline V gene, CDR1 is SGHNT and CDR2 is YYREEE (reference sequence). V lost 0 bases, J lost 5 bases, and 6 bases stayed unmatched. The CDR3 DNA follows: TGTGCCAGCAGCTTGGGGGGCGGGAGGGGAGACGAGCAGTACTTC. Protein sequence: CASSLGGGRGDEQYF.

Turning to this clone: The sample contains more than one DNA sequence encoding this CDR3. The J gene is TRBJ1-1, the V gene TRBV14; unclear D gene. The CDR3 is 13 residues long. Trimming cost V 3 bases and J 1 base, with 6 bases left between them. Germline V gene data show CDR1 as SGHDN and CDR2 as FVKESK. The CDR3 nucleotides read TGTGCCAGCAGCCAGAGTCGGAACACTGAAGCTTTCTTT. This gives the protein CASSQSRNTEAFF. Looking up the rest from reference TRBV14 and TRBJ1-1 gives the full variable domain: EAGVTQFPSHSVIEKGQTVTLRCDPISGHDNLYWYRRVMGKEIKFLLHFVKESKQDESGMPNNRFLAERTGGTYSTLKVQPAELEDSGVYFCASSQSRNTEAFFGQGTRLTVV.

This clone appeared once. In DNA form, the CDR3 reads TGCAGTGCTGGGGAGGGTCTCGAGCAGTACTTC. Its protein is CSAGEGLEQYF. The V call is TRBV20-1, the J call TRBJ2-7; 7 positions match TRBD2. The CDR3 has 11 residues. The J segment lost 6 bases and the V segment lost 5 bases, leaving 4 bases of the junction unmatched. Germline V gives CDR1 DFQATT, CDR2 SNEGSKA (reference sequence).

The CDR3: CASSVKLAGVSEQYF. CDR3 coding DNA: TGTGCCAGCAGTGTTAAACTAGCGGGAGTATCCGAGCAGTACTTC. This rearrangement joins TRBV6-5 to TRBJ2-7; 11 positions agree with TRBD2. Germline-derived CDR1 and CDR2 are MNHEY and SVGAGI. CDR3 size: 15 residues. The J segment lost 6 bases and the V segment lost 5 bases, leaving 9 bases of the junction unmatched.

The rearrangement uses TRBV27 and TRBJ2-3, with TRBD1 matching 11 bases. Per the germline V gene, CDR1 is MNHEY and CDR2 is SMNVEV (reference sequence). The CDR3 runs 19 residues. V shed 5 bases, J shed 7 bases, and the junction held 20 bases outside the gene matches. CDR3 in DNA: TGTGCCAGCAGTCTCCAAACCCCGGACAGGGGGCCTTCCGATCATACGCAGTATTTT. Encoded protein: CASSLQTPDRGPSDHTQYF.

The chain recombines TRBV7-6 with TRBJ1-2; D call uncertain. CDR1 is SGHVS and CDR2 is FNYEAQ in the germline V gene. V was cut by 1 base and J by 5 bases, with 11 bases left in between. The CDR3 spans 14 residues. The CDR3 sequence: CASSLDPAGYGYTF. The CDR3 DNA sequence: TGTGCCAGCAGCTTAGACCCCGCAGGATATGGCTACACCTTC.

The chain carries TRBV10-1 and TRBJ2-7; 9 bases match TRBD1. The CDR3 totals 15 residues. CDR1 is WNHNN and CDR2 is SYGVQD in the germline V gene (reference sequence). After removal of 3 bases from V and 5 bases from J, the junction contained 8 bases not matched to a gene. CDR3 nucleotides: TGCGCCAGCAGTGATGGTGGGACAGGGATCCACGAGCAGTACTTC. This translates into CASSDGGTGIHEQYF.

The rearrangement links TRBV10-3 to TRBJ1-2; maybe TRBD1 (6 bases). The CDR3 spans 15 residues. CDR1 and CDR2 from the germline V gene are ENHRY and SYGVKD. V was shortened by 4 bases and J by 5 bases, with 17 bases between the two germline ends. In nucleotides, the CDR3 is TGTGCCATCAGTGGTCGCGGGGGGGGGCGATATGGCTACACCTTC. It encodes CAISGRGGGRYGYTF.

V and J are TRBV11-2 and TRBJ2-7, with 13 bases identical to TRBD2. The CDR3 totals 15 residues. Germline V lookup: CDR1 SGHAT, CDR2 FQNNGV. Trimming cost V 5 bases and J 6 bases; bases outside gene matches: 7. The CDR3 spells CASSPGLAGAGEQYF. The CDR3 DNA reads as TGTGCCAGCAGCCCCGGACTAGCGGGAGCGGGCGAGCAGTACTTC.

This chain connects TRBV7-9 to TRBJ2-5, with 12 bases fitting TRBD2. The V gene end was trimmed by 5 bases and the J gene end by 4 bases; junction bases not matched to a gene: 5. Germline CDR1 SEHNR, CDR2 FQNEAQ (reference sequence). CDR3 length: 15 residues. DNA of the CDR3: TGTGCCAGCAGCAACAGGGGACTAGCGGGAGAGACCCAGTACTTC. Its protein product is CASSNRGLAGETQYF.

This chain links TRBV27 with TRBJ2-1; TRBD2 aligns across 15 bases. CDR1 is MNHEY, CDR2 SMNVEV, per germline (reference sequence). The CDR3 loop spans 15 amino acids. The trim removed 4 bases at V and 9 bases at J, leaving 4 bases unmatched. The CDR3 region is CASSSGLAGGGEQFF. In DNA form, the CDR3 reads TGTGCCAGCAGTTCTGGACTAGCGGGAGGGGGTGAGCAGTTCTTC.